This entry lists 18 T cell receptor beta chains sequenced from one sample in a study of human T cells and chemical hapten exposure. Time point defined: pre-sensitization, week 0. The treatment denotes: therapeutic diphenylcyclopropenone sensitization with weekly scalp DPC. TCRdb analysed the RACE reads with MiXCR anew, one entry per CDR3 protein. The sample shows 80,000 to 100,000 distinct CDR3 sequences, 10% to 11% of them seen only once. Sequencing was performed on whole blood, taken in connection with sensitization to the hapten diphenylcyclopropenone (DPC). These receptors all come from a woman aged 60-75 years with alopecia areata. Some clones in this sample may be carry-over from other donors' samples.

The rearrangement uses TRBV5-8 and TRBJ2-6, with D possibly TRBD2 on 5 matching bases. Trimming pared 0 bases from V and 0 bases from J, leaving 10 bases between. The CDR3 loop spans 17 amino acids. Germline V lookup: CDR1 SGHTS, CDR2 YDEGEE. The CDR3 region is CASSLAFGDSGANVLTF. In DNA, the CDR3 is TGTGCCAGCAGCTTGGCTTTCGGGGACTCTGGGGCCAACGTCCTGACTTTC. The entire variable domain, with the rest obtained from reference TRBV5-8 and TRBJ2-6, is as follows: EAGVTQSPTHLIKTRGQQATLRCSPISGHTSVYWYQQALGLGLQFLLWYDEGEERNRGNFPPRFSGRQFPNYSSELNVNALELEDSALYLCASSLAFGDSGANVLTFGAGSRLTVL.

The chain is built from TRBV20-1 and TRBJ1-3; the D gene is possibly TRBD1 (6 bases). Germline lookup yields CDR1 DFQATT and CDR2 SNEGSKA (reference sequence). The V and J ends lost 6 bases and 3 bases respectively, with 15 bases between them. The CDR3 loop spans 14 amino acids. Here the CDR3 DNA reads TGCAGTGCCCTGGGGGGCGACATTGGAAACACCATATATTTT. This encodes CSALGGDIGNTIYF.

The chain carries TRBV5-1 and TRBJ2-1; D is unresolved. Germline assignment: CDR1 SGHRS and CDR2 YFSETQ. The V end lost 2 bases, the J end lost 5 bases, and 5 bases lay between the germline ends. The CDR3 has 12 amino acids. The CDR3 region has the DNA TGCGCCAGCAGCTTTGGTGACAATGAGCAGTTCTTC. Translated, it gives CASSFGDNEQFF.

This clonotype was detected ten times or more. The chain recombines TRBV5-4 with TRBJ2-3; D gene ambiguous. Trimming stripped 4 bases from V and 0 bases from J, with 12 bases between. Germline V gene lookup returns CDR1 SGHNT and CDR2 YYREEE (reference sequence). The CDR3 is 15 residues long. The CDR3 DNA follows: TGTGCCAGCAGCCTAGGAAGCAGTAGCACAGATACGCAGTATTTT. Protein sequence: CASSLGSSSTDTQYF.

Ten or more counts support this clonotype. V and J are TRBV5-6 and TRBJ2-3, with TRBD2 matching 9 bases. V lost 4 bases to trimming and J lost 8 bases; unmatched junction nucleotides: 23. The CDR3 is made up of 19 amino acids. Germline CDR1 and CDR2: SGHDT and YYEEEE. The CDR3 DNA follows: TGTGCCAGCAGCCCCCCAAGTAGCGGGGGCCCTGGGGGTCTTGGTACGCAGTATTTT. This sequence encodes CASSPPSSGGPGGLGTQYF.

This clonotype has more than one count but fewer than ten. This chain links TRBV20-1 with TRBJ2-1; 8 nucleotides match TRBD2. V trimming: 8 bases; J trimming: 4 bases; junction bases outside the gene matches: 13. CDR3 length: 15 residues. Germline V gene lookup returns CDR1 DFQATT and CDR2 SNEGSKA (reference sequence). Written as DNA, the CDR3 is TGCAGTACCCACCCTCGGGGGGGCAGTTACAATGAGCAGTTCTTC. Translated: CSTHPRGGSYNEQFF.

This clonotype was found a few times. The chain uses TRBV10-1 and TRBJ2-5, with D possibly TRBD2 on 6 matching bases. V gave up 6 bases and J gave up 2 bases, with 10 bases separating them. Germline CDR1 reads WNHNN; CDR2 reads SYGVQD (reference sequence). The CDR3 has 13 residues. The CDR3 region is CASSRGKQETQYF. The CDR3 nucleotides read TGCGCCAGCAGCCGGGGGAAACAAGAGACCCAGTACTTC.

Here the CDR3 reads CASSRQYEQYF. CDR3 sequence (DNA): TGTGCCAGCAGCAGACAGTACGAGCAGTACTTC. The chain uses TRBV6-2 or TRBV6-3 and TRBJ2-7; perhaps TRBD1 as D (5 bases). CDR1 is MNHEY and CDR2 is SVGEGT in the germline V gene. CDR3 length: 11 residues. V was trimmed by 6 bases and J by 4 bases, leaving 7 bases between them.

In its sample, this clonotype was seen a few times. The rearrangement links TRBV6-5 to TRBJ2-3, with D possibly being TRBD2 (6 bases). Trimming cost V 0 bases and J 0 bases, with 10 bases left between them. Germline CDR1 MNHEY, CDR2 SVGAGI. The CDR3 is 16 amino acids. The CDR3 DNA reads as TGTGCCAGCAGTTACTCGGAGGGGATGAGCACAGATACGCAGTATTTT. The encoded protein is CASSYSEGMSTDTQYF.

J is TRBJ2-7 and V is TRBV9, with D perhaps assigned TRBD1 or TRBD2 (7 bases each). V was pared by 4 bases and J by 5 bases, with 19 bases between. This CDR3 contains 15 residues. Germline V gene sequence: CDR1 SGDLS, CDR2 YYNGEE. The CDR3 is CASSPSRGGPHEQYF. The CDR3 nucleotides are TGTGCCAGCAGCCCTTCCAGGGGGGGCCCCCACGAGCAGTACTTC.

This clonotype was seen ten or more times. The chain couples TRBV30 to TRBJ2-2; D is undetermined. Trimming stripped 3 bases from V and 1 base from J, with 9 bases between. The length of the CDR3 is 14 residues. From germline, CDR1 is GTSNPN and CDR2 SVGIG (reference sequence). CDR3 residues: CAWRRALNTGELFF. CDR3 nucleotides: TGTGCCTGGAGACGGGCCCTGAACACCGGGGAGCTGTTTTTT.

Ten or more counts support this clonotype. The CDR3 DNA reads as TGCGCCAGCGGCCACCAGGTTATGGGCGAGCAGTACTTC. Translating gives CASGHQVMGEQYF. The rearrangement links TRBV5-1 to TRBJ2-7; no clear D gene. Germline V lookup: CDR1 SGHRS, CDR2 YFSETQ. The CDR3 is 13 residues long. Trimming removed 7 bases at V and 6 bases at J, with 17 bases between.

The sample holds one count of this clonotype. The chain is built from TRBV28 and TRBJ1-1; weak D call: TRBD1 (5 bases). Trimming shortened V by 8 bases and J by 0 bases, and 7 bases separated the two germline ends. Germline V gene lookup returns CDR1 MDHEN and CDR2 SYDVKM. This CDR3 spans 12 amino acids. CDR3 in amino acids: CASLGVNTEAFF. CDR3 coding DNA: TGTGCCAGCCTAGGGGTGAACACTGAAGCTTTCTTT.

This clonotype has only a few counts. The V call is TRBV30, the J call TRBJ1-2; maybe TRBD1 (5 bases). V was clipped by 2 bases and J by 3 bases, with 16 bases between them. The CDR3 is made up of 15 amino acids. Germline loops: CDR1 GTSNPN, CDR2 SVGIG (reference sequence). CDR3 protein: CAWSPMGTTYYGYTF. CDR3 DNA sequence: TGTGCCTGGAGTCCAATGGGGACTACCTACTATGGCTACACCTTC.

In its sample, this clonotype was seen many times. J is TRBJ1-5 and V is TRBV20-1; D not resolved. V lost 3 bases, J lost 5 bases, and 17 bases lay in between. There are 15 residues in the CDR3. Germline V gives CDR1 DFQATT, CDR2 SNEGSKA (reference sequence). CDR3 sequence: CSASRNFGVDQPQHF. CDR3 sequence (DNA): TGCAGTGCTAGTCGGAATTTTGGGGTGGATCAGCCCCAGCATTTT.

Ten or more counts support this clonotype. The chain has TRBV7-8 and TRBJ2-1; possibly TRBD1 or TRBD2 for D (5 bases each). The CDR3 sequence is 12 residues long. With 5 bases removed from V and 9 bases from J, the gap between germline ends came to 11 bases. Germline CDR1 and CDR2: SGHVS and FQNEAQ. The CDR3: CASSPMRGEQFF. The CDR3 DNA sequence: TGTGCCAGCAGCCCCATGAGGGGTGAGCAGTTCTTC. The whole variable domain, remainder taken from reference TRBV7-8 and TRBJ2-1, is GAGVSQSPRYKVAKRGQDVALRCDPISGHVSLFWYQQALGQGPEFLTYFQNEAQLDKSGLPSDRFFAERPEGSVSTLKIQRTQQEDSAVYLCASSPMRGEQFFGPGTRLTVL.

This clonotype was counted only a few times. The CDR3 DNA reads TGTGCCATCAGTGAGGGGACTAGCGGCAACAATGAGCAGTTCTTC. This gives the protein CAISEGTSGNNEQFF. The genes are TRBV10-3 and TRBJ2-1; 11 nucleotides match TRBD2. The CDR3 totals 15 residues. CDR1 is ENHRY and CDR2 is SYGVKD in the germline V gene. With V trimmed by 2 bases and J by 5 bases, 2 bases remained unmatched.

The chain carries TRBV11-2 and TRBJ1-3; no reliable D call. V lost 5 bases to trimming and J lost 4 bases, with 15 bases between them. This CDR3 contains 15 residues. Germline CDR1 is SGHAT and CDR2 is FQNNGV. CDR3 bases: TGTGCCAGCAGCCCGACTCTTAACCCAGGAAACACCATATATTTT. Encoded protein: CASSPTLNPGNTIYF. Full variable domain (rest looked up from reference TRBV11-2 and TRBJ1-3): EAGVAQSPRYKIIEKRQSVAFWCNPISGHATLYWYQQILGQGPKLLIQFQNNGVVDDSQLPKDRFSAERLKGVDSTLKIQPAKLEDSAVYLCASSPTLNPGNTIYFGEGSWLTVV.